The 9 T cell receptor beta chains below were found in one sample sequenced in a study of a mutant IDH1 vaccine in newly diagnosed glioma. This sample's time point: week 11, during vaccination. What each vaccine dose contained was 300 ug of mutant IDH1 20-mer peptide, accompanied by topical imiquimod. For these TCRs, the target antigens are not known. Generated by immunoSEQ multiplex PCR, the TCRdb table keeps only in-frame clones and is missing some. This table has around 57,000 clones, approximately 90% appearing once. The starting material was PBMCs, obtained from a glioma patient whose treatment included an IDH1 peptide vaccine. The source is a man aged 35 to 55 with glioma.

This clone was seen a single time. J is TRBJ1-1 and V is TRBV4-3; D is unresolved. The length of the CDR3 is 16 residues. Germline CDR1 and CDR2: LGHNA and YSLEER. Trimming cost V 0 bases and J 4 bases, with 15 bases left between them. CDR3 loop: CASSQDRRGWGTEAFF. In nucleotides, the CDR3 is TGCGCCAGCAGCCAAGATCGGCGGGGATGGGGCACTGAAGCTTTCTTT.

The chain recombines TRBV6-1 with TRBJ2-2; 10 nucleotides line up with TRBD1. V shed 0 bases and J 14 bases; nucleotides not matched to a gene: 3. This CDR3 has 13 amino acids. Germline values: CDR1 MNHNS, CDR2 SASEGT. This chain's CDR3 is CASSEAGTGVLFF. CDR3 nucleotide sequence: TGTGCCAGCAGTGAAGCCGGGACAGGGGTTCTGTTTTTT.

The chain joins TRBV19 to TRBJ2-4; the D gene is possibly TRBD1 (5 bases). The V end lost 7 bases, the J end lost 7 bases, and 17 bases lay between the germline ends. Germline-derived CDR1 and CDR2 are LNHDA and SQIVND (reference sequence). This CDR3 spans 14 amino acids. DNA of the CDR3: TGTGCCAGTACCTCAGGGTGGGCGCAGAACATTCAGTACTTC. Its translation: CASTSGWAQNIQYF.

This clone was observed once. This chain joins TRBV7-2 and TRBJ1-2; 11 bases agree with TRBD1. Losses at the gene ends were 5 bases for V and 2 bases for J; bases not matched to a gene: 4. This CDR3 has 15 residues. From germline, CDR1 is SGHTA and CDR2 FQGNSA. The DNA for the CDR3 is TGTGCCAGCAGCCTGAGGGACAGGGGGAACTATGGCTACACCTTC. This encodes CASSLRDRGNYGYTF.

This sequence joins TRBV7-8 and TRBJ2-1; 10 positions match TRBD1. The CDR3 is 13 amino acids. J lost 12 bases, V lost 5 bases, and 7 bases had no gene match. Germline CDR1 SGHVS, CDR2 FQNEAQ. The chain's CDR3 is CASSPDRGQGQFF. CDR3 in DNA: TGTGCCAGCAGCCCCGACAGGGGGCAGGGGCAGTTCTTC. Variable domain in full (rest from reference TRBV7-8 and TRBJ2-1): GAGVSQSPRYKVAKRGQDVALRCDPISGHVSLFWYQQALGQGPEFLTYFQNEAQLDKSGLPSDRFFAERPEGSVSTLKIQRTQQEDSAVYLCASSPDRGQGQFFGPGTRLTVL.

This clone was detected once. J is TRBJ2-3 and V is TRBV5-1, with TRBD2 identical over 15 bases. V trimming: 2 bases; J trimming: 6 bases; junction bases outside the gene matches: 7. Germline loops: CDR1 SGHRS, CDR2 YFSETQ. This CDR3 has 17 residues. This CDR3 reads CASSLGLAGGPWDTQYF. The CDR3 bases are TGCGCCAGCAGCTTAGGACTAGCGGGAGGGCCATGGGATACGCAGTATTTT.

The gene calls are TRBV6-1 and TRBJ1-5; weak D call: TRBD1 (5 bases). V shed 1 base and J shed 1 base, with 11 bases lying between them. This CDR3 is 16 amino acids long. Germline V CDR1 and CDR2: MNHNS, SASEGT. In DNA, the CDR3 is TGTGCCAGCAGTGAAGGGCAGGGTGGGAGCAATCAGCCCCAGCATTTT. Translating gives CASSEGQGGSNQPQHF.

This chain connects TRBV2 to TRBJ1-1; no definite D call. CDR3 size: 12 residues. The V end lost 2 bases, the J end lost 1 base, and 2 bases lay between the germline ends. Germline CDR1 and CDR2: SNHLY and FYNNEI. CDR3: CASSEPNTEAFF. The CDR3 DNA reads TGTGCCAGCAGTGAACCGAACACTGAAGCTTTCTTT.

This chain joins TRBV2 and TRBJ2-1; TRBD1 or TRBD2 may be the D gene (6 bases each). The germline V gene has CDR1 SNHLY and CDR2 FYNNEI. V shed 4 bases and J shed 1 base, with 14 bases lying between them. The CDR3 sequence is 16 residues long. The CDR3 DNA follows: TGTGCCAGCAGTGTACAGGGACTTATTTCCTACAATGAGCAGTTCTTC. It translates to CASSVQGLISYNEQFF.